The 16 T cell receptor beta chains listed next were all sequenced from one sample in a study of Graves' ophthalmopathy and Graves' hyperthyroidism. RNA transcripts served as template for amplifying TCR beta CDR3 sequences. The library came from an HTBI-primed first-round RT-PCR and a second-round multiplex PCR. TCRdb itself ran the multiplex PCR reads through MiXCR, one entry per CDR3 protein. The sample includes roughly 1.1 million distinct CDR3 sequences, less than 45% seen only once; the top ten take roughly 11%. Sequenced: peripheral blood or thyroid tissue (not recorded which). Every receptor here comes from an adult man with Graves' hyperthyroidism.

This clonotype occurred many times. This sequence joins TRBV7-2 and TRBJ2-6, with D perhaps matching TRBD2 (6 bases). CDR3 size: 20 residues. V was pared by 3 bases and J by 0 bases, with 21 bases between. Germline loops: CDR1 SGHTA, CDR2 FQGNSA. Here the CDR3 reads CASSFPGDGSPDSGANVLTF. DNA of the CDR3: TGTGCCAGCAGCTTTCCTGGGGACGGGAGCCCCGACTCTGGGGCCAACGTCCTGACTTTC. The entire variable domain, with the rest obtained from reference TRBV7-2 and TRBJ2-6, is as follows: GAGVSQSPSNKVTEKGKDVELRCDPISGHTALYWYRQSLGQGLEFLIYFQGNSAPDKSGLPSDRFSAERTGGSVSTLTIQRTQQEDSAVYLCASSFPGDGSPDSGANVLTFGAGSRLTVL.

Points on this clonotype: A much larger clonotype is one base distant, so this may be a read error. Given the absence of the conserved phenylalanine or tryptophan at the CDR3 end, a read error is likely. The chain links TRBV9 to TRBJ2-5, with 12 bases aligning to TRBD2. Germline V CDR1 and CDR2: SGDLS, YYNGEE. CDR3 length: 15 residues. V dropped 7 bases and J dropped 0; count of bases not matched to a gene: 4. The CDR3 coding sequence is TGTGCCAGCGGGGGGACTAGCGGGTACCAAGAGACCCAGTACCTC. Residues: CASGGTSGYQETQYL.

This clonotype has only a few counts. The chain carries TRBV20-1 and TRBJ1-1, with D maybe TRBD1 (6 bases). Germline V CDR1 and CDR2: DFQATT, SNEGSKA (reference sequence). The germline V and J ends were trimmed by 1 base and 3 bases, with 21 bases remaining between them. There are 17 residues in the CDR3. CDR3 residues: CSARARDRFKWDTEAFF. Here the CDR3 DNA reads TGCAGTGCTAGAGCCCGAGACAGGTTTAAGTGGGACACTGAAGCTTTCTTT.

There are many counts of this clonotype. The chain is built from TRBV15 and TRBJ2-5; no definite D call. The ends were cut back, 5 bases at V and 0 bases at J, with 16 bases in the middle. From germline, CDR1 is LNHNV and CDR2 YYDKDF (reference sequence). This CDR3 is 16 amino acids long. CDR3 sequence reads: CATSRGASNYQETQYF. CDR3 nucleotides: TGTGCCACCAGCCGAGGTGCCTCAAACTACCAAGAGACCCAGTACTTC.

For this clonotype: Given a much more abundant clone one base away, this may be a read error. The gene calls are TRBV7-2 and TRBJ1-1, with D unresolved. Germline V lookup: CDR1 SGHTA, CDR2 FQGNSA. V lost 3 bases to trimming and J lost 1 base, with 9 bases between them. CDR3 length: 14 amino acids. CDR3 bases: TGTGCCAGCAGCTTCCTCTACCGGAACACTGAAGCTTTCTTT. Protein sequence: CASSFLYRNTEAFF.

This clonotype was seen at least ten times. The V call is TRBV5-1, the J call TRBJ1-1, with unresolved D. Germline V gene sequence: CDR1 SGHRS, CDR2 YFSETQ. CDR3 length equals 15 residues. Trimming took off 4 bases at V and 4 bases at J, with 17 bases between the two ends. Here the CDR3 DNA reads TGCGCCAGCAGCCCGTCCCAGATCTTGGGCACTGAAGCTTTCTTT. Its protein product is CASSPSQILGTEAFF.

This clonotype was seen repeatedly, ten times or more. V gene TRBV19 combines with J gene TRBJ1-1; 8 positions agree with TRBD1. Germline assignment: CDR1 LNHDA and CDR2 SQIVND (reference sequence). V dropped 1 base and J dropped 5; count of bases not matched to a gene: 9. CDR3 size: 16 residues. The CDR3 DNA is TGTGCCAGTAGTATAGTGATGCAGGGGGCATCGACTGAAGCTTTCTTT. As protein: CASSIVMQGASTEAFF.

Many counts were recorded for this clonotype. The CDR3 sequence is CSANIPQAGNQPQHF. CDR3 sequence (DNA): TGCAGTGCTAATATACCACAGGCTGGCAATCAGCCCCAGCATTTT. This sequence joins TRBV20-1 and TRBJ1-5; maybe TRBD1 (5 bases). The CDR3 covers 15 residues. Deletions cut 4 bases from V and 2 bases from J, with 15 bases between. The germline V gene has CDR1 DFQATT and CDR2 SNEGSKA (reference sequence).

The chain combines TRBV19 with TRBJ2-2; D is perhaps TRBD1 (8 bases). CDR3 length equals 15 residues. CDR1 and CDR2 (germline): LNHDA, SQIVND (reference sequence). The germline V and J ends were trimmed by 9 bases and 7 bases, with 21 bases remaining between them. For the CDR3, the DNA is TGTGCCAGCACCACAGGGGGGGACAAGGGCGGGGAGCTGTTTTTT. Residues: CASTTGGDKGGELFF.

This clonotype was found many times. The rearrangement joins TRBV7-8 to TRBJ1-1; D possibly corresponds to TRBD1 (5 bases). This CDR3 has 15 residues. The germline V gene encodes CDR1 SGHVS and CDR2 FQNEAQ. V was pared by 1 base and J by 4 bases, with 13 bases between. DNA for the CDR3: TGTGCCAGCAGCTTAGGGATTTCGCAGGGCACTGAAGCTTTCTTT. Its translation: CASSLGISQGTEAFF.

This clonotype was recorded at least ten times. The J gene is TRBJ1-2, the V gene TRBV29-1; 10 bases are shared with TRBD1. Germline V gene data show CDR1 as SQVTM and CDR2 as ANQGSEA. Germline trimming cut 5 bases from V and 4 bases from J; bases unmatched to any gene: 10. This CDR3 has 15 amino acids. CDR3 amino acids: CSVYRDRGQGYGYTF. The CDR3 nucleotides are TGCAGCGTTTACAGGGACAGGGGTCAGGGCTATGGCTACACCTTC.

A few counts support this clonotype. The chain joins TRBV25-1 to TRBJ2-1; 14 positions agree with TRBD2. This CDR3 is built from 16 residues. Germline trimming cut 4 bases from V and 10 bases from J; bases unmatched to any gene: 9. Germline CDR1 and CDR2: MGHDK and SYGVNS. The CDR3 DNA reads TGTGCCAGCAGTGGACGACTAGCGGGAGGGCCTGGAGAGCAGTTCTTC. Its protein product is CASSGRLAGGPGEQFF. The variable domain in full, completed from reference TRBV25-1 and TRBJ2-1, reads EADIYQTPRYLVIGTGKKITLECSQTMGHDKMYWYQQDPGMELHLIHYSYGVNSTEKGDLSSESTVSRIRTEHFPLTLESARPSHTSQYLCASSGRLAGGPGEQFFGPGTRLTVL.

The chain joins TRBV7-8 to TRBJ2-7; possibly TRBD1 for D (6 bases). The V gene lost 6 bases and the J gene lost 0 bases, with 12 bases spanning the gap. The CDR3 consists of 14 residues. From germline, CDR1 is SGHVS and CDR2 FQNEAQ. Here the CDR3 reads CASRWTVLSYEQYF. For the CDR3, the DNA is TGTGCCAGCAGGTGGACAGTCCTCTCCTACGAGCAGTACTTC.

The table lists this clonotype with many counts. The rearrangement links TRBV25-1 to TRBJ1-1, with a tentative D call TRBD1 (5 bases). The germline gives CDR1 MGHDK, CDR2 SYGVNS. This CDR3 is 15 amino acids long. V dropped 9 bases and J dropped 3 bases, with 20 bases sitting between them. CDR3 DNA sequence: TGTGCCAGTGCCGCATTGGGGGGTTCAGACACTGAAGCTTTCTTT. Residues: CASAALGGSDTEAFF.

This clonotype appeared many times. This rearrangement joins TRBV19 to TRBJ1-4; D uncertain. The V gene lost 9 bases and the J gene lost 0 bases, with 11 bases spanning the gap. This CDR3 region has 14 residues. Germline CDR1 LNHDA, CDR2 SQIVND (reference sequence). CDR3 sequence: CASARQTTNEKLFF. In DNA form, the CDR3 reads TGTGCCAGCGCCCGGCAGACAACTAATGAAAAACTGTTTTTT.

This clonotype was observed a handful of times. V and J are TRBV24-1 and TRBJ2-5, with D possibly matching TRBD1 (5 bases). Germline V lookup: CDR1 KGHDR, CDR2 SFDVKD. The CDR3 length is 15 residues. V lost 4 bases, J lost 3 bases, and 14 bases lay in between. The CDR3: CATSDNLGQEETQYF. DNA for the CDR3: TGTGCCACCAGTGACAACCTCGGACAAGAAGAGACCCAGTACTTC.